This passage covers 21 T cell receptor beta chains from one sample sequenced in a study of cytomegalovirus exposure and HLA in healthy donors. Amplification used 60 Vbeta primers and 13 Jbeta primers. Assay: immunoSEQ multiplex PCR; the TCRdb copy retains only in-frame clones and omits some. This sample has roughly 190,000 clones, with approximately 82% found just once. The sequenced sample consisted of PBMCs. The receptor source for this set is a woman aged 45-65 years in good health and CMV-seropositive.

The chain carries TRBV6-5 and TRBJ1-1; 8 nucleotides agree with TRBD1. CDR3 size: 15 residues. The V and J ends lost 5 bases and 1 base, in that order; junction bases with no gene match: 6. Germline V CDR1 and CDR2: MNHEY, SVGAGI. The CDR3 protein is CASSPTGATNTEAFF. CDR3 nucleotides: TGTGCCAGCAGTCCGACAGGGGCCACGAACACTGAAGCTTTCTTT.

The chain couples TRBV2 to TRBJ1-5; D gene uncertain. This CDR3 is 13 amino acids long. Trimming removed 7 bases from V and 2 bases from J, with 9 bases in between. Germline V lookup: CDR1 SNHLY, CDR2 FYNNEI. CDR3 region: CASNLGGNQPQHF. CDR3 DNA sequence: TGTGCCAGCAACTTAGGAGGCAATCAGCCCCAGCATTTT.

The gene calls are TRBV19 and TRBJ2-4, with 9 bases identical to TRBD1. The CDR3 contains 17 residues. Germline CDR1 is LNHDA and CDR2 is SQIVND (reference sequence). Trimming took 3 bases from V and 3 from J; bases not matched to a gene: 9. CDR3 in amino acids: CASSMLNDRGDKNIQYF. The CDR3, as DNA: TGTGCCAGTAGTATGCTCAACGACAGGGGGGACAAAAACATTCAGTACTTC.

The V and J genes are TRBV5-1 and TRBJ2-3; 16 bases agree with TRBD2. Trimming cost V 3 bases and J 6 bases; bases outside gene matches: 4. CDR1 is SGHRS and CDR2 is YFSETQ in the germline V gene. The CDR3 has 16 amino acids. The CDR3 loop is CASSWGLAGGSDTQYF. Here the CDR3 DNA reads TGCGCCAGCAGCTGGGGACTAGCGGGGGGGTCGGATACGCAGTATTTT.

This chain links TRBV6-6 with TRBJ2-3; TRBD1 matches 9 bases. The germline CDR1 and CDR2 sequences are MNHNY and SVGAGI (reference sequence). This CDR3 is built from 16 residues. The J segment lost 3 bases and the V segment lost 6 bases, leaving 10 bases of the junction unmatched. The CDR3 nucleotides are TGTGCCAGCAGGAATCGGGGACAGGGTGGGACAGATACGCAGTATTTT. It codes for CASRNRGQGGTDTQYF.

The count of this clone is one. In DNA, the CDR3 is TGTGCCAGCAGGGACGACAGGCGCTATGGCTACACCTTC. It translates to CASRDDRRYGYTF. This chain links TRBV2 with TRBJ1-2; tentatively, D is TRBD1 (6 bases). Looked up from germline, CDR1 is SNHLY and CDR2 is FYNNEI. V lost 6 bases to trimming and J lost 4 bases, with 12 bases between them. The length of the CDR3 is 13 residues.

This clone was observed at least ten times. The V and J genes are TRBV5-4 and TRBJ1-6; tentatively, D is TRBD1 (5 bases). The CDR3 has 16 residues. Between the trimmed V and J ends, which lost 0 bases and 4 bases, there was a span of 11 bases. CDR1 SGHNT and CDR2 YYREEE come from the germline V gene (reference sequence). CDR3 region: CASSLGPQGYNSPLHF. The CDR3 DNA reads TGTGCCAGCAGCTTGGGTCCGCAGGGATATAATTCACCCCTCCACTTT.

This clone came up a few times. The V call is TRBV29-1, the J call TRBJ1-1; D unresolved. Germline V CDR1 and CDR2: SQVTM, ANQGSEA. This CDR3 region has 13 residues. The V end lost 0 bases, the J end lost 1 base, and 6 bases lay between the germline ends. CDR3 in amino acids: CSVEDAENTEAFF. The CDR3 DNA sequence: TGCAGCGTTGAAGATGCGGAGAACACTGAAGCTTTCTTT.

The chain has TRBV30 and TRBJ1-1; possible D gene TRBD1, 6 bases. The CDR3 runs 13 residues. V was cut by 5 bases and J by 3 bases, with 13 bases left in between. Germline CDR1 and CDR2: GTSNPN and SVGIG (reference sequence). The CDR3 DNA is TGTGCCTGGTACTGGGGGCCGGACACTGAAGCTTTCTTT. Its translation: CAWYWGPDTEAFF.

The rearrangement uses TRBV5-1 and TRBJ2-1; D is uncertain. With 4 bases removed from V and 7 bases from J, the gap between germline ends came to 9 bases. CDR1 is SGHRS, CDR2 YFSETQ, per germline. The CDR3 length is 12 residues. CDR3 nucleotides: TGCGCCAGCAGCAGCGTTGGGAATGAGCAGTTCTTC. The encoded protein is CASSSVGNEQFF.

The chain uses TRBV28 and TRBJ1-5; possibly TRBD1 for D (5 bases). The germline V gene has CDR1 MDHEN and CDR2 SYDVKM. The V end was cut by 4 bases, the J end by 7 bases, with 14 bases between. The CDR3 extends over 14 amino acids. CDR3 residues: CASSSGTGGQPQHF. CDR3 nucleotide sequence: TGTGCCAGCAGTTCGGGGACTGGGGGACAGCCCCAGCATTTT.

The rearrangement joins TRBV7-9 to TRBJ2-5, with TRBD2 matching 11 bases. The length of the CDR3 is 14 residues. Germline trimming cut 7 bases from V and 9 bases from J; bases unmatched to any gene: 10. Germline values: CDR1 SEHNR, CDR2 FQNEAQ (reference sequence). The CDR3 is CASTPSGSGGAQYF. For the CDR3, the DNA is TGTGCCAGCACCCCCTCCGGTAGCGGGGGGGCCCAGTACTTC.

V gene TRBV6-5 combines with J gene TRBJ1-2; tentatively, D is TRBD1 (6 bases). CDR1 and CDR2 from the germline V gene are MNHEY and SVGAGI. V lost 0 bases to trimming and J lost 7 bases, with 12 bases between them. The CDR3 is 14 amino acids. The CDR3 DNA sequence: TGTGCCAGCAGTTACTCGGGGGCATTCTTTGGCTACACCTTC. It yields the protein CASSYSGAFFGYTF.

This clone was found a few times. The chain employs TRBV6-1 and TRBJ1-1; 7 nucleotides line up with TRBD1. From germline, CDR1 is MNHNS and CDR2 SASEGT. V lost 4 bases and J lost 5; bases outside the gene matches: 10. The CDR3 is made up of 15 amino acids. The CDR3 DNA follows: TGTGCCAGCAGTGGACGACAGGGTCTAAGGACTGAAGCTTTCTTT. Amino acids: CASSGRQGLRTEAFF.

CDR3 sequence (DNA): TGTGCCAGCATCCTTAGCGGGGGGGCCTTCAATGAGCAGTTCTTC. Translation: CASILSGGAFNEQFF. The chain employs TRBV28 and TRBJ2-1, with 11 nucleotides matching TRBD2. CDR1 is MDHEN, CDR2 SYDVKM, per germline. The V gene end was trimmed by 7 bases and the J gene end by 6 bases; junction bases not matched to a gene: 8. The length of the CDR3 is 15 residues. The variable domain in full, with the rest retrieved from reference TRBV28 and TRBJ2-1, is DVKVTQSSRYLVKRTGEKVFLECVQDMDHENMFWYRQDPGLGLRLIYFSYDVKMKEKGDIPEGYSVSREKKERFSLILESASTNQTSMYLCASILSGGAFNEQFFGPGTRLTVL.

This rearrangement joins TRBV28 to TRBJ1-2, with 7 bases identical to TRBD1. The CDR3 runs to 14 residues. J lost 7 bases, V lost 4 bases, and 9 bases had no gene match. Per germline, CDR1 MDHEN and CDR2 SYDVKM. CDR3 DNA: TGTGCCAGCAGTTCTGGAGGGGGCAAGGGTGGCTACACCTTC. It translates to CASSSGGGKGGYTF.

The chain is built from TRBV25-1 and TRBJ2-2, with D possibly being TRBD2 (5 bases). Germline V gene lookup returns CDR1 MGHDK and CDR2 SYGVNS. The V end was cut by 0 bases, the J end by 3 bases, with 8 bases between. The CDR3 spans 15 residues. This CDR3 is CASSEYRGYTGELFF. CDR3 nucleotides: TGTGCCAGCAGTGAATATCGCGGGTACACCGGGGAGCTGTTTTTT.

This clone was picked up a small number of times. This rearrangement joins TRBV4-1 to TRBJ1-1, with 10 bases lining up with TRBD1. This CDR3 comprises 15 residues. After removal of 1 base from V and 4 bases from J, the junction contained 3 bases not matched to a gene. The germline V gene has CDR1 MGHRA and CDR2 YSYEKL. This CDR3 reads CASSQGRTGGTEAFF. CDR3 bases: TGCGCCAGCAGCCAAGGGCGGACAGGGGGCACTGAAGCTTTCTTT.

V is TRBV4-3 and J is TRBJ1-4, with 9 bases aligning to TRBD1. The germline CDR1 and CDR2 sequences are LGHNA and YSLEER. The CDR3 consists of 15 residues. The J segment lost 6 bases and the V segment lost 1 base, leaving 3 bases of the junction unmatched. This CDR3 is CASSQGTGEYEKLFF. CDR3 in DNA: TGCGCCAGCAGCCAAGGGACAGGGGAATATGAAAAACTGTTTTTT.

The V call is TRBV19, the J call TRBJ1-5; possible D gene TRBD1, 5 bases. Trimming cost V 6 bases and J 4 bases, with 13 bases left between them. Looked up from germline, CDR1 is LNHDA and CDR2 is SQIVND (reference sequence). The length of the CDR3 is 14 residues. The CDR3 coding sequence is TGTGCCAGTAGCACGGGGGTAATGAATCAGCCCCAGCATTTT. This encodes CASSTGVMNQPQHF.

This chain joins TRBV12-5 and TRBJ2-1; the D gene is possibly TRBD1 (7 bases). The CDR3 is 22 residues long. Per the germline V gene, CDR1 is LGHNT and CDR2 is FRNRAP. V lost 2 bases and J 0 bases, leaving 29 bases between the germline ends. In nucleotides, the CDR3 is TGTGCTAGTGGTTTGCCCTTCGCCCGGGACAGACTAGGGCCTAGCTCCTACAATGAGCAGTTCTTC. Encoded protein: CASGLPFARDRLGPSSYNEQFF.